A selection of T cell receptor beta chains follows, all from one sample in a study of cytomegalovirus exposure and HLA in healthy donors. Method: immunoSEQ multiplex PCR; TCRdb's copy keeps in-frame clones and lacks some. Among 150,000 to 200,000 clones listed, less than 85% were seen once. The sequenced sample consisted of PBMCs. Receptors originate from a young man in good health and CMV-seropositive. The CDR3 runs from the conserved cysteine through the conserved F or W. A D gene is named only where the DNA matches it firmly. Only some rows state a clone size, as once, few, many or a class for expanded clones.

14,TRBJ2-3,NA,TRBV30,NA,CAWSVTGVADTQYF,TGTGCCTGGAGTGTAACGGGAGTCGCAGATACGCAGTATTTT
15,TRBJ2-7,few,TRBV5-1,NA,CASSLEGTQTYEQYF,TGCGCCAGCAGCTTGGAGGGGACACAGACCTACGAGCAGTACTTC
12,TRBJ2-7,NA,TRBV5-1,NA,CASSSLSYEQYF,TGCGCCAGCAGCTCACTATCCTACGAGCAGTACTTC
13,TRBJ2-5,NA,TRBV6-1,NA,CASSGDYQETQYF,TGTGCCAGCAGTGGGGACTACCAAGAGACCCAGTACTTC
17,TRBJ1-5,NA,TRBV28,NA,CASSSPSAGYSNQPQHF,TGTGCCAGCAGTTCCCCTTCGGCAGGCTATAGCAATCAGCCCCAGCATTTT
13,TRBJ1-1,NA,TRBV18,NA,CASSPPLMVEAFF,TGTGCCAGCTCACCCCCTCTAATGGTCGAAGCTTTCTTT
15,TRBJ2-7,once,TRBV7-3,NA,CASSLIGGGGYEQYF,TGTGCCAGCAGCTTAATAGGGGGGGGCGGCTACGAGCAGTACTTC
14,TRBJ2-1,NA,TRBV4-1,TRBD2,CASSGLAGNNEQFF,TGCGCCAGCAGCGGACTAGCGGGAAACAATGAGCAGTTCTTC
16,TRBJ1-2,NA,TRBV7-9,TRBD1,CASSDGRGGGVWGYTF,TGTGCCAGCAGCGACGGCCGTGGAGGGGGCGTATGGGGCTACACCTTC
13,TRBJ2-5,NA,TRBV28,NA,CASSFPPGETQYF,TGTGCCAGCAGTTTCCCCCCGGGGGAGACCCAGTACTTC
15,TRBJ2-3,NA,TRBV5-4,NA,CASSLWQTLTDTQYF,TGTGCCAGCAGCTTGTGGCAAACCCTCACAGATACGCAGTATTTT
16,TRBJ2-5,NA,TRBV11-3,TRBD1,CASSSPGQEGWETQYF,TGTGCCAGCAGCTCGCCGGGACAGGAGGGTTGGGAGACCCAGTACTTC
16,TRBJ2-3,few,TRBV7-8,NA,CASTFPYRESTDTQYF,TGTGCCAGCACCTTCCCCTACCGGGAGAGCACAGATACGCAGTATTTT
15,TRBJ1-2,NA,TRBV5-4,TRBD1,CASSIGTGGSYGYTF,TGTGCCAGCAGCATCGGGACAGGGGGTAGTTATGGCTACACCTTC
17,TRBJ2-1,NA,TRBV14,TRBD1,CASSPSASGTVYNEQFF,TGTGCCAGCAGCCCGTCGGCCTCAGGGACAGTATACAATGAGCAGTTCTTC
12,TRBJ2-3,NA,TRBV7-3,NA,CASSSGLNTQYF,TGTGCCAGCAGCTCCGGGTTGAATACGCAGTATTTT
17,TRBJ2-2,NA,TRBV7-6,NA,CASSLYPENRLSGELFF,TGTGCCAGCAGCTTATATCCGGAAAACAGGCTTAGCGGGGAGCTGTTTTTT
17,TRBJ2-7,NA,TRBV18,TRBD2,CASSPPSGASGLNEQYF,TGTGCCAGCTCACCCCCCTCCGGGGCTAGCGGGCTCAACGAGCAGTACTTC
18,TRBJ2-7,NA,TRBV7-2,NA,CASSFDILGTPLTYEQYF,TGTGCCAGCAGCTTCGATATACTCGGGACACCCCTGACCTACGAGCAGTACTTC
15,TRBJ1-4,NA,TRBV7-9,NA,CASGPRTDLRGKLFF,TGTGCCAGCGGACCGCGGACAGACCTGAGGGGAAAACTGTTTTTT
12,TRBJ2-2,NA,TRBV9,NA,CASSVRTGELFF,TGTGCCAGCAGCGTACGCACCGGGGAGCTGTTTTTT
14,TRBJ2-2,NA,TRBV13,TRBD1,CASNRDRNTGELFF,TGTGCCAGCAACCGGGACAGGAACACCGGGGAGCTGTTTTTT
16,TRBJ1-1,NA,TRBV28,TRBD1,CASSSPFRDRNTEAFF,TGTGCCAGCAGTTCCCCTTTCCGGGACAGGAACACTGAAGCTTTCTTT
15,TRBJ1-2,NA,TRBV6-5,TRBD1,CASSRRDRPSYGYTF,TGTGCCAGCAGCCGCCGGGACAGACCATCCTATGGCTACACCTTC
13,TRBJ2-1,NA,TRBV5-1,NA,CASSSESSNEQFF,TGCGCCAGCAGCTCCGAATCGAGCAATGAGCAGTTCTTC
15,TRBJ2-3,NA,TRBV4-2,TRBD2,CASSQGAGGPDTQYF,TGTGCCAGCAGCCAAGGAGCGGGAGGCCCAGATACGCAGTATTTT
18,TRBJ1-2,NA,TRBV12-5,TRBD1,CASGLYRDRFLANYGYTF,TGTGCTAGTGGTTTGTACCGGGACAGGTTCCTTGCTAACTATGGCTACACCTTC
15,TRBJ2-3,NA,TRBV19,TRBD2,CASSVPSGITDTQYF,TGTGCCAGTAGTGTGCCCAGCGGGATCACAGATACGCAGTATTTT
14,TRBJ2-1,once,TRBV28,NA,CARIGTAGGNEQFF,TGTGCCCGCATAGGGACAGCCGGGGGCAATGAGCAGTTCTTC
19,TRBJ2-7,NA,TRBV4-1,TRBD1,CASSRGMMLGQGPPYEQYF,TGCGCCAGCAGCCGGGGGATGATGCTCGGACAGGGTCCACCCTACGAGCAGTACTTC
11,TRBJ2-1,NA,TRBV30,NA,CAWNGYGEQFF,TGTGCCTGGAACGGGTACGGTGAGCAGTTCTTC
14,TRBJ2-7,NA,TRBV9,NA,CASSETLGRYEQYF,TGTGCCAGCAGCGAGACGCTGGGGAGGTACGAGCAGTACTTC
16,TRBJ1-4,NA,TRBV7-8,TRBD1,CASSTPGTGEGEKLFF,TGTGCCAGCAGCACCCCCGGGACAGGGGAGGGTGAAAAACTGTTTTTT
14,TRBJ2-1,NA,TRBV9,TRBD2,CASSVEGGLSEQFF,TGTGCCAGCAGCGTCGAGGGAGGGCTGAGTGAGCAGTTCTTC
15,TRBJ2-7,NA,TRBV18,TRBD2,CASSLASGGSYEQYF,TGTGCCAGCTCCCTGGCTAGCGGGGGTTCCTACGAGCAGTACTTC
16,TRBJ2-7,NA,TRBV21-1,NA,CASSDPRTRSSYEQYF,TGTGCCAGCAGCGATCCGCGGACTCGTAGCTCCTACGAGCAGTACTTC
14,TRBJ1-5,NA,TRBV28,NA,CASSLPGGNQPQHF,TGTGCCAGCAGTTTACCAGGGGGCAATCAGCCCCAGCATTTT
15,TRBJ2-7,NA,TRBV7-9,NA,CASSLAGQEGHEQYF,TGTGCCAGCAGCTTAGCTGGCCAGGAAGGCCACGAGCAGTACTTC
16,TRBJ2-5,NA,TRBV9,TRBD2,CASSVAPSGGQETQYF,TGTGCCAGCAGCGTAGCCCCTAGCGGGGGGCAAGAGACCCAGTACTTC
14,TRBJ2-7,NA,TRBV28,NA,CASTETPWAYEQYF,TGTGCCAGCACTGAGACCCCGTGGGCTTACGAGCAGTACTTC
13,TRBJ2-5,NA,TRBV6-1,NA,CASSEVFQETQYF,TGTGCCAGCAGTGAAGTCTTCCAAGAGACCCAGTACTTC
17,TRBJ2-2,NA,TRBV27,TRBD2,CASSPVAGAANTGELFF,TGTGCCAGCAGTCCCGTAGCGGGGGCGGCGAACACCGGGGAGCTGTTTTTT
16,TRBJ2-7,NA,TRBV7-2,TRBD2,CASSGRTSGRAGEQYF,TGTGCCAGCAGCGGGAGGACTAGCGGGAGGGCCGGCGAGCAGTACTTC